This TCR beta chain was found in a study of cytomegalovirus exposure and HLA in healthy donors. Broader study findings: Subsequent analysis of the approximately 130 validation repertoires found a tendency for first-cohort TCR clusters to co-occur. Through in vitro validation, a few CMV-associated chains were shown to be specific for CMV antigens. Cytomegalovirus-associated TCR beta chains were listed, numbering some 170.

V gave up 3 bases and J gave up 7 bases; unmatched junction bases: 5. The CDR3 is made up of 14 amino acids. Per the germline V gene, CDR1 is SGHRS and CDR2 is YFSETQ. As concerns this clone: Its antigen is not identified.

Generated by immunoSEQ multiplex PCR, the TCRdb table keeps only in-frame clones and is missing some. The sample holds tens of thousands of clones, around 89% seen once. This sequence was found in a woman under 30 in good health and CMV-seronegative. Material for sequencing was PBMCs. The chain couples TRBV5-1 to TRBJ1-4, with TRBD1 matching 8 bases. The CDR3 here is CASSSQGEAEKLFF. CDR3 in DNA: TGCGCCAGCAGCTCACAGGGGGAAGCTGAAAAACTGTTTTTT.